The 30 T cell receptor beta chains listed next were all sequenced from one sample in a study of T cell responses to AZD1222 COVID-19 vaccine. Profiling relied on immunoSEQ multiplex PCR, and the TCRdb table lists in-frame clones only, not all of them. Among around 140,000 clones listed, 93% were seen once. The starting material was peripheral blood, obtained on day 0 of AZD1222 vaccination. The receptors derive from an adult in good health.

V is TRBV14 and J is TRBJ1-1, with no clear D. Trimming stripped 0 bases from V and 6 bases from J, with 8 bases between. The germline CDR1 and CDR2 sequences are SGHDN and FVKESK. The CDR3 is 13 amino acids. The CDR3, as DNA: TGTGCCAGCAGCCAAGATTCTGGATCTGAAGCTTTCTTT. Translation gives CASSQDSGSEAFF.

The V call is TRBV5-4, the J call TRBJ2-5; 9 nucleotides line up with TRBD1. The junction had 9 bases not matched to a gene; V was cut back by 4 bases and J by 5 bases. The germline CDR1 and CDR2 sequences are SGHNT and YYREEE (reference sequence). The CDR3 is made up of 15 amino acids. The CDR3: CASSRNTGGRETQYF. CDR3 nucleotides: TGTGCCAGCAGCCGTAACACAGGGGGCCGTGAGACCCAGTACTTC.

The chain employs TRBV10-1 and TRBJ2-2; maybe TRBD2 (5 bases). The V and J ends lost 4 bases and 1 base respectively, with 7 bases between them. CDR1 WNHNN and CDR2 SYGVQD come from the germline V gene (reference sequence). The CDR3 spans 14 residues. The DNA of the CDR3 is TGCGCCAGCAGTGGTAGCGTGAACACCGGGGAGCTGTTTTTT. Amino acid sequence: CASSGSVNTGELFF.

This chain links TRBV29-1 with TRBJ1-1; a possible D gene is TRBD1 (5 bases). CDR1 is SQVTM and CDR2 is ANQGSEA in the germline V gene. The CDR3 has 13 residues. V was cut by 4 bases and J by 6 bases, with 15 bases left in between. CDR3 DNA sequence: TGCAGCGTTGGTCAGGGTTTGACTTCTGAAGCTTTCTTT. Residues: CSVGQGLTSEAFF.

This chain connects TRBV5-1 to TRBJ2-3; TRBD2 aligns across 14 bases. Germline CDR1 is SGHRS and CDR2 is YFSETQ. V was pared by 1 base and J by 5 bases, with 3 bases of the junction left unmatched. The CDR3 spans 16 residues. CDR3 coding DNA: TGCGCCAGCAGCTTGCAGGGACTAGCGGGAGTAGATACGCAGTATTTT. This codes for CASSLQGLAGVDTQYF.

This CDR3 reads CATSRDRAGEKLFF. CDR3 DNA sequence: TGTGCCACCAGCAGGGACAGGGCGGGTGAAAAACTGTTTTTT. This chain uses TRBV15 with TRBJ1-4; TRBD1 matches at 8 bases. Unmatched junction bases numbered 4, after V lost 3 bases and J lost 7 bases. From germline, CDR1 is LNHNV and CDR2 YYDKDF (reference sequence). The length of the CDR3 is 14 residues.

The V and J genes are TRBV20-1 and TRBJ2-7; D might be TRBD1 (6 bases). In germline, CDR1 is DFQATT, CDR2 SNEGSKA (reference sequence). This CDR3 is 13 amino acids long. With 3 bases removed from V and 2 bases from J, the gap between germline ends came to 11 bases. The CDR3 DNA sequence: TGCAGTGCTAGTATAGGACAGCCCTACGAGCAGTACTTC. It encodes CSASIGQPYEQYF.

This clone showed up just once. V gene TRBV6-5 combines with J gene TRBJ1-1; TRBD1 matches 9 bases. The length of the CDR3 is 16 residues. The germline gives CDR1 MNHEY, CDR2 SVGAGI. Trimming took 2 bases from V and 5 from J; bases not matched to a gene: 9. CDR3 in amino acids: CASSYLGQGRGTEAFF. As DNA, the CDR3 is TGTGCCAGCAGTTACCTCGGACAGGGGCGGGGGACTGAAGCTTTCTTT.

This chain joins TRBV5-1 and TRBJ2-3; a possible D gene is TRBD1 (5 bases). This CDR3 has 14 amino acids. Looked up from germline, CDR1 is SGHRS and CDR2 is YFSETQ. Trimming stripped 3 bases from V and 2 bases from J, with 10 bases between. CDR3 nucleotide sequence: TGCGCCAGCAGCTCGGACACTTTCACAGATACGCAGTATTTT. Its protein is CASSSDTFTDTQYF.

The table lists this clone with a count of one. The chain has TRBV5-1 and TRBJ2-2; 8 nucleotides agree with TRBD1. CDR1 and CDR2 from the germline V gene are SGHRS and YFSETQ. V gave up 2 bases and J gave up 5 bases; unmatched junction bases: 8. This CDR3 has 16 residues. For the CDR3, the DNA is TGCGCCAGCAGCTTAGGCCCCCAGGGGGCGACCGGGGAGCTGTTTTTT. Protein product: CASSLGPQGATGELFF.

The chain recombines TRBV6-1 with TRBJ1-1, with D tentatively TRBD1 (6 bases). Germline V gene lookup returns CDR1 MNHNS and CDR2 SASEGT. The V end was cut by 6 bases, the J end by 2 bases, with 19 bases between. CDR3 length equals 16 residues. The CDR3 spells CASRETDRFFNTEAFF. The CDR3, as DNA: TGTGCCAGCAGAGAAACGGACAGATTCTTTAACACTGAAGCTTTCTTT.

This clone appeared once. The rearrangement uses TRBV6-5 and TRBJ1-3; the D gene is possibly TRBD1 (5 bases). CDR1 and CDR2 from the germline V gene are MNHEY and SVGAGI. V lost 5 bases and J 0 bases, leaving 11 bases between the germline ends. The CDR3 runs to 15 residues. CDR3 nucleotide sequence: TGTGCCAGCAGTCCCGGGGCCCGCTCTGGAAACACCATATATTTT. Translating gives CASSPGARSGNTIYF.

The chain employs TRBV5-4 and TRBJ1-1; the match to TRBD1 covers 8 bases. The CDR3 contains 14 residues. Unmatched junction bases numbered 5, after V lost 0 bases and J lost 7 bases. Germline loops: CDR1 SGHNT, CDR2 YYREEE (reference sequence). The DNA for the CDR3 is TGTGCCAGCAGCTTGGGGCAGGGGGCCGGTGAAGCTTTCTTT. This codes for CASSLGQGAGEAFF. Using reference TRBV5-4 and TRBJ1-1 for the parts outside the CDR3, the full variable domain is ETGVTQSPTHLIKTRGQQVTLRCSSQSGHNTVSWYQQALGQGPQFIFQYYREEENGRGNFPPRFSGLQFPNYSSELNVNALELDDSALYLCASSLGQGAGEAFFGQGTRLTVV.

The V call is TRBV28, the J call TRBJ1-5, with 8 bases aligning to TRBD1. Germline trimming cut 3 bases from V and 1 base from J; bases unmatched to any gene: 8. The CDR3 totals 17 residues. The germline V gene has CDR1 MDHEN and CDR2 SYDVKM. CDR3 DNA sequence: TGTGCCAGCAGTTTCTCAGGGGGCTTTCTGAGCAATCAGCCCCAGCATTTT. This codes for CASSFSGGFLSNQPQHF.

The chain couples TRBV2 to TRBJ1-1; no reliable D call. CDR3 length: 13 amino acids. Germline V gene lookup returns CDR1 SNHLY and CDR2 FYNNEI. Trimming shortened V by 7 bases and J by 0 bases, and 9 bases separated the two germline ends. The CDR3 reads CASTPRVNTEAFF. The CDR3 DNA reads TGTGCCAGCACGCCCCGGGTGAACACTGAAGCTTTCTTT.

The chain combines TRBV5-1 with TRBJ2-2; TRBD2 agrees at 7 bases. CDR3 length: 15 amino acids. Germline CDR1 is SGHRS and CDR2 is YFSETQ. V shed 3 bases, J shed 7 bases, and the junction held 9 bases outside the gene matches. CDR3 sequence (DNA): TGCGCCAGCAGCTCGGGGGGACTCCCGGGCGGGGAGCTGTTTTTT. It codes for CASSSGGLPGGELFF.

The chain recombines TRBV19 with TRBJ2-3; 7 bases match TRBD1. J gave up 2 bases and V 5 bases, and 4 bases lay outside the gene matches. This CDR3 is 14 amino acids long. The germline CDR1 and CDR2 sequences are LNHDA and SQIVND (reference sequence). In DNA, the CDR3 is TGTGCCAGTAGTGGGACAGCGACCACAGATACGCAGTATTTT. Its protein is CASSGTATTDTQYF.

The chain links TRBV5-4 to TRBJ2-3, with 9 bases that match TRBD1. Germline V lookup: CDR1 SGHNT, CDR2 YYREEE (reference sequence). CDR3 length: 16 residues. Trimming at V came to 4 bases and at J to 4 bases, leaving 10 bases not matched to a gene. The CDR3 DNA reads TGTGCCAGCAGCGCCGACCGGGACAGGGCCTCAGATACGCAGTATTTT. Protein: CASSADRDRASDTQYF.

The CDR3 bases are TGTGCCTGGAGTGAGGGAGGCTTGGGTGAAAAACTGTTTTTT. It yields the protein CAWSEGGLGEKLFF. The rearrangement links TRBV30 to TRBJ1-4, with D hard to call. The CDR3 is made up of 14 amino acids. From germline, CDR1 is GTSNPN and CDR2 SVGIG (reference sequence). Trimming cost V 1 base and J 7 bases, with 13 bases left between them.

This chain uses TRBV28 with TRBJ1-5; the D is unclear. Trimming shortened V by 2 bases and J by 0 bases, and 8 bases separated the two germline ends. Germline CDR1 reads MDHEN; CDR2 reads SYDVKM. This CDR3 comprises 15 residues. CDR3 region: CASSLLEDSNQPQHF. CDR3 DNA: TGTGCCAGCAGTTTACTGGAAGATAGCAATCAGCCCCAGCATTTT.

The chain has TRBV29-1 and TRBJ2-7; TRBD1 might be the D (6 bases). The CDR3 loop spans 14 amino acids. From germline, CDR1 is SQVTM and CDR2 ANQGSEA. V was clipped by 4 bases and J by 2 bases, with 15 bases between them. DNA of the CDR3: TGCAGCGTTGTGGCACAGGGTTTCACCTACGAGCAGTACTTC. This codes for CSVVAQGFTYEQYF.

This clone was observed a few times. The chain links TRBV6-4 to TRBJ2-1; D might be TRBD2 (5 bases). V was shortened by 3 bases and J by 7 bases, with 16 bases between the two germline ends. The CDR3 is 15 amino acids. Germline V gene data show CDR1 as MRHNA and CDR2 as SNTAGT. CDR3: CASSDSVEGRNEQFF. DNA of the CDR3: TGTGCCAGCAGTGATAGTGTCGAGGGCCGGAATGAGCAGTTCTTC.

In regard to this clone: The same CDR3 arises from other DNA sequences in this sample as well. The J gene is TRBJ2-7, the V gene TRBV2; no reliable D call. In germline, CDR1 is SNHLY, CDR2 FYNNEI. This CDR3 contains 12 residues. The V end was cut by 3 bases, the J end by 1 base, with 4 bases between. For the CDR3, the DNA is TGTGCCAGCAGTGACAGATCCTACGAGCAGTACTTC. Translated, it gives CASSDRSYEQYF.

The CDR3 DNA follows: TGTGCCAGCAGCTTAGATACGGTGTTTGAAGATACGCAGTATTTT. Its translation is CASSLDTVFEDTQYF. The chain carries TRBV11-2 and TRBJ2-3; D remains ambiguous. The CDR3 loop spans 15 amino acids. Trimming cost V 0 bases and J 5 bases, with 12 bases left between them. Germline CDR1 and CDR2: SGHAT and FQNNGV.

V is TRBV6-5 and J is TRBJ2-7, with 8 nucleotides matching TRBD1. The CDR3 sequence is 15 residues long. J gave up 3 bases and V 4 bases, and 8 bases lay outside the gene matches. Germline V gives CDR1 MNHEY, CDR2 SVGAGI. The CDR3 bases are TGTGCCAGCAGTTCAACAGGGGGAGGCGTCTACGAGCAGTACTTC. Translating it yields CASSSTGGGVYEQYF.

The chain carries TRBV12-3 or TRBV12-4 and TRBJ2-5, with D possibly being TRBD2 (5 bases). Trimming pared 3 bases from V and 4 bases from J, leaving 9 bases between. CDR3 length: 13 amino acids. CDR3 in DNA: TGTGCCAGCAGTTTTCTACGGGGAGAGACCCAGTACTTC. Translation: CASSFLRGETQYF.

The V call is TRBV5-1, the J call TRBJ2-7, with TRBD2 as a possible D gene (7 bases). This CDR3 spans 18 amino acids. Between the trimmed V and J ends, which lost 0 bases and 3 bases, there was a span of 22 bases. Germline CDR1 SGHRS, CDR2 YFSETQ. CDR3 protein: CASSLGGGGRLDGYEQYF. CDR3 nucleotide sequence: TGCGCCAGCAGCTTGGGAGGGGGGGGCCGATTAGATGGCTACGAGCAGTACTTC.

The chain links TRBV19 to TRBJ2-1, with 7 bases lining up with TRBD2. Trimming cost V 9 bases and J 1 base; bases outside gene matches: 3. Looked up from germline, CDR1 is LNHDA and CDR2 is SQIVND (reference sequence). This CDR3 is built from 13 residues. The CDR3 spells CASGRFSYNEQFF. The CDR3 bases are TGTGCCAGCGGGAGGTTTTCCTACAATGAGCAGTTCTTC.

The genes are TRBV29-1 and TRBJ2-1, with TRBD1 identical over 8 bases. This CDR3 contains 16 residues. V lost 2 bases and J lost 2; bases outside the gene matches: 8. CDR1 and CDR2 (germline): SQVTM, ANQGSEA. CDR3 sequence (DNA): TGCAGCGTTGAATCTTACCGGGACAGGCCCTACAATGAGCAGTTCTTC. Translated, it gives CSVESYRDRPYNEQFF.

CDR3 in amino acids: CASSFDGASGELFF. CDR3 DNA: TGTGCCAGCAGCTTCGATGGGGCGAGCGGGGAGCTGTTTTTT. The rearrangement uses TRBV7-9 and TRBJ2-2; maybe TRBD1 (5 bases). Between the trimmed V and J ends, which lost 3 bases and 7 bases, there was a span of 12 bases. This CDR3 comprises 14 residues. CDR1 is SEHNR and CDR2 is FQNEAQ in the germline V gene (reference sequence).